This TCR beta chain was sequenced for a study of blood T cell repertoires in COVID-19. Background on the study: Italy, Spain and the United States were the sources of the convalescent and acute COVID-19 samples. The cDNA or gDNA used as material had been derived from T cells, B-cell-depleted T cells, or PBMCs.

As handled by the study authors: How many nucleated cells were present was estimated from reference gene primer amplification. Sequencing was performed with immunoSEQ multiplex PCR; in TCRdb, only in-frame clones are kept and a portion is missing. D and trimming come from the DNA, and the V and J calls and clone size come from that table. Counted here are roughly 100,000 clones, roughly 86% occurring once; the ten biggest clones make up over 2.5%. The CDR3 is 16 residues long. J was trimmed by 4 bases and V by 3 bases; bases with no gene match: 9. The V gene's germline CDR1 is SEHNR and CDR2 FQNEAQ (reference sequence). A single count supports this clone.

The chain couples TRBV7-9 to TRBJ1-1; 9 bases are a match to TRBD1. Source material: peripheral blood. The source is a man aged 45-60 years with active or convalescent COVID-19. The CDR3 loop reads CASSFRGVTGGTEAFF. CDR3 DNA: TGTGCCAGCAGCTTTAGGGGCGTGACAGGGGGCACTGAAGCTTTCTTT.